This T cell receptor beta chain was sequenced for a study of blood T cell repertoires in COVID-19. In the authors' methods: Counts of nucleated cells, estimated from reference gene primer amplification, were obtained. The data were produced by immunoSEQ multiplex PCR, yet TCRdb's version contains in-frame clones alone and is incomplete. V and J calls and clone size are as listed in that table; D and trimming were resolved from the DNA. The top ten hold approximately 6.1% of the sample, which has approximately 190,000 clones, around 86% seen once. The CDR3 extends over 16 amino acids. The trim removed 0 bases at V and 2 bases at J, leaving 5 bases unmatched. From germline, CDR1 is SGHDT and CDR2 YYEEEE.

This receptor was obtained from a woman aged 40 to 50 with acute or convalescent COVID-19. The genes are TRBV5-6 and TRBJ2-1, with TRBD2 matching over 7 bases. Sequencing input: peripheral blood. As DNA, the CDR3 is TGTGCCAGCAGCTTGGCCCCTAGCGGCGCCTACAATGAGCAGTTCTTC. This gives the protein CASSLAPSGAYNEQFF.